The 22 T cell receptor beta chains listed next were all sequenced from one sample in a study of early T cells in non-severe SARS-CoV-2 infection. TCRdb reanalysed the 5' RACE reads using MiXCR and keeps one entry per CDR3 protein. Seen here are 55,000 to 75,000 distinct CDR3 sequences, 9% to 10% observed once, and the top ten hold 15% to 18%. Sequencing was performed on whole blood, taken at baseline. Receptors originate from an adult who was a healthcare worker with PCR-confirmed SARS-CoV-2 infection or an uninfected control (not recorded which).

The CDR3 is CASSYSGEAFF. CDR3 nucleotide sequence: TGTGCCAGCAGTTACTCAGGGGAAGCTTTCTTT. The chain carries TRBV6-2 or TRBV6-3 and TRBJ1-1; D unresolved. CDR3 length: 11 amino acids. Trimming left V 0 bases short and J 8 bases short, with 4 bases between. The germline gives CDR1 MNHEY, CDR2 SVGEGT.

The chain combines TRBV7-2 with TRBJ2-7; 7 bases are shared with TRBD1. The CDR3 is made up of 15 amino acids. V shed 5 bases, J shed 2 bases, and the junction held 9 bases outside the gene matches. Germline CDR1 reads SGHTA; CDR2 reads FQGNSA. This CDR3 is CASSPGQYLAYEQYF. The CDR3 DNA is TGTGCCAGCAGCCCGGGACAGTACCTTGCCTACGAGCAGTACTTC.

This clonotype was seen a few times. The V call is TRBV4-3, the J call TRBJ1-2; 12 positions match TRBD1. Trimming cost V 0 bases and J 7 bases; bases outside gene matches: 3. The CDR3 runs 15 residues. Germline CDR1 and CDR2: LGHNA and YSLEER. CDR3 residues: CASSQDRGQGAGYTF. The CDR3 nucleotides are TGCGCCAGCAGCCAAGATCGGGGACAGGGGGCTGGCTACACCTTC.

The CDR3 nucleotides read TGTGCCAGCACCGGCGAGGATGAGCAGTTCTTC. Its protein is CASTGEDEQFF. The chain joins TRBV6-1 to TRBJ2-1; D is unclear. The CDR3 sequence is 11 residues long. Between the trimmed V and J ends, which lost 7 bases and 8 bases, there was a span of 9 bases. Per germline, CDR1 MNHNS and CDR2 SASEGT.

This clonotype was counted between two and nine times. The chain links TRBV20-1 to TRBJ2-5; 8 bases are shared with TRBD2. This CDR3 has 14 amino acids. J lost 5 bases, V lost 4 bases, and 9 bases had no gene match. Looked up from germline, CDR1 is DFQATT and CDR2 is SNEGSKA (reference sequence). The CDR3 spells CSAIDPAGVETQYF. In nucleotides, the CDR3 is TGCAGTGCTATCGATCCAGCGGGAGTGGAGACCCAGTACTTC.

This clonotype was seen ten or more times. The chain uses TRBV2 and TRBJ1-5; D not certain. CDR1 is SNHLY, CDR2 FYNNEI, per germline. The V end lost 6 bases, the J end lost 2 bases, and 11 bases lay between the germline ends. The CDR3 loop spans 14 amino acids. CDR3 amino acids: CASRPGRRNQPQHF. CDR3 sequence (DNA): TGTGCCAGCAGACCGGGCCGGCGCAATCAGCCCCAGCATTTT.

The chain joins TRBV9 to TRBJ1-2; D gene ambiguous. Between the trimmed V and J ends, which lost 4 bases and 5 bases, there was a span of 18 bases. The V gene's germline CDR1 is SGDLS and CDR2 YYNGEE. The CDR3 sequence is 15 residues long. For the CDR3, the DNA is TGTGCCAGCAGCCCCGACGCGGACGGAGATTATGGCTACACCTTC. This sequence encodes CASSPDADGDYGYTF.

This clonotype has a handful of counts. V usage is TRBV5-4 and J usage is TRBJ2-6; 10 bases agree with TRBD1. CDR3 length: 17 residues. CDR1 SGHNT and CDR2 YYREEE come from the germline V gene (reference sequence). V lost 5 bases and J lost 2; bases outside the gene matches: 7. The CDR3 DNA reads as TGTGCCAGCAGATCCGGGACAGGGGAAGCTGGGGCCAACGTCCTGACTTTC. It specifies CASRSGTGEAGANVLTF.

This clonotype has more than one count but fewer than ten. The rearrangement uses TRBV28 and TRBJ1-5; 7 nucleotides agree with TRBD1. This CDR3 comprises 14 residues. Germline assignment: CDR1 MDHEN and CDR2 SYDVKM. J gave up 4 bases and V 10 bases, and 10 bases lay outside the gene matches. The chain's CDR3 is CATQPWGQNQPQHF. The CDR3 DNA follows: TGTGCCACCCAACCCTGGGGACAGAATCAGCCCCAGCATTTT.

Of note for this clonotype: A much larger clone lies a single base off, so this may be a read error. The DNA for the CDR3 is TGTGCCACCAGTGATAGCCTTCACCGTGGGGTAGACGATGAGCAGTTCTTC. It specifies CATSDSLHRGVDDEQFF. This chain links TRBV24-1 with TRBJ2-1; the D is unclear. V was pared by 3 bases and J by 8 bases, with 22 bases between. The CDR3 has 17 residues. The germline V gene encodes CDR1 KGHDR and CDR2 SFDVKD.

The V call is TRBV7-3, the J call TRBJ2-5; TRBD2 aligns across 13 bases. Germline V gene sequence: CDR1 SGHTA, CDR2 FQGTGA. The CDR3 is made up of 15 amino acids. Unmatched junction bases numbered 5, after V lost 5 bases and J lost 5 bases. The CDR3 bases are TGTGCCAGCAGCCCAGGACTAGCGGGAGTGGAGACCCAGTACTTC. It specifies CASSPGLAGVETQYF.

This clonotype came up a few times. V and J are TRBV20-1 and TRBJ1-6; 9 bases are a match to TRBD1. The CDR3 runs 13 residues. V shed 6 bases, J shed 8 bases, and the junction held 5 bases outside the gene matches. Per germline, CDR1 DFQATT and CDR2 SNEGSKA (reference sequence). The CDR3 protein is CSARDRVDSPLHF. In DNA form, the CDR3 reads TGCAGTGCCCGGGACAGGGTAGATTCACCCCTCCACTTT.

This clonotype was seen many times. This sequence joins TRBV7-2 and TRBJ1-6; D gene uncertain. The CDR3 runs 14 residues. The germline CDR1 and CDR2 sequences are SGHTA and FQGNSA. The V gene lost 6 bases and the J gene lost 10 bases, with 16 bases spanning the gap. The CDR3: CASSFSGILSPLHF. CDR3 DNA sequence: TGTGCCAGCAGTTTTAGCGGGATACTGTCACCCCTCCACTTT.

The V call is TRBV24-1, the J call TRBJ2-1; a possible D gene is TRBD2 (6 bases). The CDR3 sequence is 13 residues long. Trimming left V 6 bases short and J 8 bases short, with 13 bases between. Germline V gives CDR1 KGHDR, CDR2 SFDVKD. CDR3 in DNA: TGTGCCACCAGTCCTGAGACTAGGGATGAGCAGTTCTTC. The encoded protein is CATSPETRDEQFF.

This clonotype has only a few counts. A read error is likely, as this CDR3 ends without the conserved phenylalanine or tryptophan. This chain connects TRBV29-1 to TRBJ1-1, with 7 bases aligning to TRBD1. Germline V gives CDR1 SQVTM, CDR2 ANQGSEA. The CDR3 consists of 13 residues. Unmatched junction bases numbered 11, after V lost 7 bases and J lost 6 bases. Written as DNA, the CDR3 is TGCAGCGCCTCAGACAGGGTGGATGCTGAAGCTTTCCTT. It specifies CSASDRVDAEAFL.

This chain uses TRBV29-1 with TRBJ2-7, with D perhaps matching TRBD1 or TRBD2 (6 bases each). The germline gives CDR1 SQVTM, CDR2 ANQGSEA. Between the trimmed V and J ends, which lost 2 bases and 3 bases, there was a span of 11 bases. The CDR3 contains 13 residues. CDR3 amino acids: CSVEREGGYEQYF. The CDR3 DNA follows: TGCAGCGTTGAAAGAGAGGGGGGCTACGAGCAGTACTTC.

This chain uses TRBV10-3 with TRBJ2-3, with D possibly matching TRBD1 (5 bases). The CDR3 sequence is 14 residues long. From germline, CDR1 is ENHRY and CDR2 SYGVKD. Trimming removed 7 bases at V and 0 bases at J, with 11 bases between. Here the CDR3 reads CAIKYGQSTDTQYF. The CDR3 nucleotides are TGTGCCATCAAATACGGACAAAGCACAGATACGCAGTATTTT.

The table lists this clonotype with a few counts. V usage is TRBV27 and J usage is TRBJ2-5; possibly TRBD2 for D (5 bases). V was pared by 10 bases and J by 1 base, with 13 bases between. This CDR3 spans 13 amino acids. Per germline, CDR1 MNHEY and CDR2 SMNVEV (reference sequence). For the CDR3, the DNA is TGTGCCACAGCGGCGGGTTCCCAAGAGACCCAGTACTTC. Protein: CATAAGSQETQYF.

The genes are TRBV10-3 and TRBJ2-5; D may match TRBD1 or TRBD2 (5 bases each). Trimming shortened V by 6 bases and J by 2 bases, and 10 bases separated the two germline ends. CDR1 and CDR2 from the germline V gene are ENHRY and SYGVKD. The CDR3 runs to 13 residues. CDR3: CAISRDGQETQYF. The DNA for the CDR3 is TGTGCCATCAGCCGGGACGGGCAAGAGACCCAGTACTTC.

This clonotype was seen repeatedly, ten times or more. The V gene is TRBV20-1, the J gene TRBJ2-1; tentative D call: TRBD2 (5 bases). Trimming shortened V by 5 bases and J by 4 bases, and 12 bases separated the two germline ends. The CDR3 runs 13 residues. In germline, CDR1 is DFQATT, CDR2 SNEGSKA (reference sequence). This CDR3 reads CSAPLWEYNEQFF. The CDR3 coding sequence is TGCAGTGCTCCCCTTTGGGAGTACAATGAGCAGTTCTTC.

On this clonotype itself: Relative to the germline gene, one junction end is altered; a read error may explain this. The chain has TRBV2 and TRBJ1-2; possibly TRBD1 for D (6 bases). CDR1 and CDR2 (germline): SNHLY, FYNNEI. The CDR3 totals 14 residues. DNA for the CDR3: TGTGCCAGCAGTACCAGGACAGCTAACTATAGCTACACCTTC. Protein product: CASSTRTANYSYTF. Based on the CDR3 plus reference TRBV2 and TRBJ1-2, the full variable domain is EPEVTQTPSHQVTQMGQEVILRCVPISNHLYFYWYRQILGQKVEFLVSFYNNEISEKSEIFDDQFSVERPDGSNFTLKIRSTKLEDSAMYFCASSTRTANYSYTFGSGTRLTVV.

This chain links TRBV10-3 with TRBJ2-7; no reliable D call. Germline-derived CDR1 and CDR2 are ENHRY and SYGVKD. The CDR3 contains 13 residues. The V gene lost 6 bases and the J gene lost 1 base, with 10 bases spanning the gap. CDR3 bases: TGTGCCATCAGGATCGACGGATCCTACGAGCAGTACTTC. It codes for CAIRIDGSYEQYF.